This T cell receptor (beta chain) was obtained from a study of metastatic and nonmetastatic thyroid tumors (dated by TCRdb to 2018 to 2020). The study in broad terms: For patients with malignant and with benign thyroid disease, the researchers compared repertoires between peripheral blood samples and tumor or nodule tissue samples.

The paper as a whole reports these results and caveats: In both blood and tumor samples, TCR beta diversity was reported to be significantly higher in malignant tumors than in benign nodules.

The library was prepared using PCR. The instrument given in TCRdb is Illumina HiSeq 4000. High-throughput sequencing was used to profile the TCR beta-chain CDR3 region of every patient. Per the original workflow: A classifier to discriminate distant-metastatic papillary thyroid cancer patients was built from CDR3 differences across clinicopathological groups. The Shannon index was used to measure repertoire diversity, and the Morisita-Horn index was used to measure how similar tumor and blood repertoires were. TCRdb reprocessed the public reads (quality trimming at Q25 with fastp, clone calling with MiXCR) and kept in-frame beta chains. The V and J calls and clone size are TCRdb's, not the authors'. The sample yields some 35,000 clones; approximately 40% were counted once. Together, the top ten hold 20% to 25% of the sample. Sequences MNHGY (CDR1) and SVAAGI (CDR2) are obtained from the germline V gene. From its cysteine to its phenylalanine, the CDR3 spans 15 amino acids. CDR3 DNA is the only sequence kept; it has 45 bases, read in frame from the first base. Germline trimming amounts to 3 bases on V and 6 bases on J, with 9 as the count of junction bases outside the gene matches.

In this sample, this clone turned up a few times. This clone's antigen is unknown. No much larger clone is present one base from it, and per-base qualities are unavailable. No patient had received any treatment before thyroid surgery. Using T-cell receptor beta sequencing, the researchers looked back retrospectively at clinical samples from patients, gathered between about 2011 and 2019. The sequenced material came from tumor tissue. The chain was built from TRBV6-9 and TRBJ2-7, and 9 junction bases match TRBD1. The sequence came from a female donor with papillary thyroid cancer or a benign thyroid nodule (not recorded which). Some clones in this sample may be carry-over from other donors' samples. DNA sequence: TGTGCCAGCAGTTACTTAGACAGGGGGGTGAGCGAGCAGTACTTC. Its product reads: CASSYLDRGVSEQYF.